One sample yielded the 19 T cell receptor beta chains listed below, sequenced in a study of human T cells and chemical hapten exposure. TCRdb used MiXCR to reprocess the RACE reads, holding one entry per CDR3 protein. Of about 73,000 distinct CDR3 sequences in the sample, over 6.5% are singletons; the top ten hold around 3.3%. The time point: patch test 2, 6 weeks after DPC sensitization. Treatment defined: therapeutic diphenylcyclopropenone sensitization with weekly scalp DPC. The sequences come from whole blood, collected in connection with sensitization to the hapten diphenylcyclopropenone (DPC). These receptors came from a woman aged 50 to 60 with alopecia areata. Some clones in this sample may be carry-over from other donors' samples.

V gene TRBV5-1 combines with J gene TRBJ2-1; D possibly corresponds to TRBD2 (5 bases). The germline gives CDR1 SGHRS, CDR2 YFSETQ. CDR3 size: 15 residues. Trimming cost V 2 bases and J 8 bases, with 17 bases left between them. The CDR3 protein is CASSFMWERTDEQFF. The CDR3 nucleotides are TGCGCCAGCAGCTTTATGTGGGAGAGGACGGATGAGCAGTTCTTC.

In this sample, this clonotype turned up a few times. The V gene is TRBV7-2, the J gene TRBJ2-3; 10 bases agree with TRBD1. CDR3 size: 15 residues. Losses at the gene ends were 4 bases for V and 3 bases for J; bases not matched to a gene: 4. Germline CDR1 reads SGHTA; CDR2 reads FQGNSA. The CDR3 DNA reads TGTGCCAGCAGCTCGGACAGGGGGAGGACAGATACGCAGTATTTT. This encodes CASSSDRGRTDTQYF.

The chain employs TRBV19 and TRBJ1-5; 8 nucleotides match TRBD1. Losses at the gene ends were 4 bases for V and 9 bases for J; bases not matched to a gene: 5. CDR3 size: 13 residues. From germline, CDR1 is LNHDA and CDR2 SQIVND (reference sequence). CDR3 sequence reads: CASSTGTGLPQHF. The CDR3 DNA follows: TGTGCCAGTAGTACCGGGACAGGTTTGCCCCAGCATTTT.

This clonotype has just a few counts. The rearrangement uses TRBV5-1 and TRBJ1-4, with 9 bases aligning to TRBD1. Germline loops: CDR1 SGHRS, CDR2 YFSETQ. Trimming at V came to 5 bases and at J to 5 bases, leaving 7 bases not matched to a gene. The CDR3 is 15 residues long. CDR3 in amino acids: CASSIGGTGNEKLFF. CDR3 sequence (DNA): TGCGCCAGCAGTATTGGGGGGACAGGGAATGAAAAACTGTTTTTT.

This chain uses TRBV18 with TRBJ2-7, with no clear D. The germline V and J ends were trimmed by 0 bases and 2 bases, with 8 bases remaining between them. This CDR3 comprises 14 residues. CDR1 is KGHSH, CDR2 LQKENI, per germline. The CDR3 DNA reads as TGTGCCAGCTCACCACCGACGGGTGCCTACGAGCAGTACTTC. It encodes CASSPPTGAYEQYF.

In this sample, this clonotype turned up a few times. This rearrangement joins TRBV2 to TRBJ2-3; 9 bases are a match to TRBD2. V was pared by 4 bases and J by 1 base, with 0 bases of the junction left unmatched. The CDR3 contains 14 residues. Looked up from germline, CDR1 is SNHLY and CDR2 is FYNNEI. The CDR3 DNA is TGTGCCAGCAGTGGACTAGCGGGCACAGATACGCAGTATTTT. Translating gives CASSGLAGTDTQYF.

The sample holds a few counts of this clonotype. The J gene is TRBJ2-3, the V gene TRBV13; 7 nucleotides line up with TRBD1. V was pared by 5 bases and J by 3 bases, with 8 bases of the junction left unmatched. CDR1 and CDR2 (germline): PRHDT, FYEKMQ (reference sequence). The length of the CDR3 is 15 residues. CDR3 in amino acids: CASSIKQGPTDTQYF. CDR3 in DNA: TGTGCCAGCAGCATTAAACAGGGGCCGACAGATACGCAGTATTTT.

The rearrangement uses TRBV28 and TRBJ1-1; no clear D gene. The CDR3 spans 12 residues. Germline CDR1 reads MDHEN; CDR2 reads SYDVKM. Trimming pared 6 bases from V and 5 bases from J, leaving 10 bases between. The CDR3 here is CASSSTGTEAFF. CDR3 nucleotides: TGTGCCAGCAGCTCCACGGGAACTGAAGCTTTCTTT.

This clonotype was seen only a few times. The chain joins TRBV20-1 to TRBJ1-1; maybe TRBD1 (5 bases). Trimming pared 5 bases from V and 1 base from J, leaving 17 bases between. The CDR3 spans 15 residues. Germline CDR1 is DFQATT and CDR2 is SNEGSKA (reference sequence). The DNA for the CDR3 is TGCAGTGCTGAGGCAGACGGGGGGAGGAACACTGAAGCTTTCTTT. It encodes CSAEADGGRNTEAFF.

CDR3 nucleotides: TGTGCCAGCAGCTTAACAGGGGTATCGACCGGGGAGCTGTTTTTT. This codes for CASSLTGVSTGELFF. The rearrangement joins TRBV11-3 to TRBJ2-2; 7 bases align to TRBD1. The ends lost 2 bases at V and 5 bases at J; junction bases unmatched: 5. Germline loops: CDR1 SGHNT, CDR2 YENEEA. CDR3 length: 15 amino acids.

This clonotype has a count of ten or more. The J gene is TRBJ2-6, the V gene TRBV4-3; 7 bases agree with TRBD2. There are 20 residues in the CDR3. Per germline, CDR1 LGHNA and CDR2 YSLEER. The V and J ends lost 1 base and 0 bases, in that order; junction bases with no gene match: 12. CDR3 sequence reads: CASSQGAVAGPSSGANVLTF. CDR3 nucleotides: TGCGCCAGCAGCCAAGGAGCGGTAGCGGGTCCTAGCTCTGGGGCCAACGTCCTGACTTTC.

CDR3 in DNA: TGTGCCAGCAGTTTAAATCTGGCCCACAATGAGCAGTTCTTC. This translates into CASSLNLAHNEQFF. The chain is built from TRBV28 and TRBJ2-1; no clear D. The V and J ends lost 2 bases and 5 bases respectively, with 10 bases between them. The CDR3 contains 14 residues. In germline, CDR1 is MDHEN, CDR2 SYDVKM.

The CDR3 sequence is CATGRGDGANVLTF. The DNA for the CDR3 is TGTGCCACCGGGCGAGGGGATGGGGCCAACGTCCTGACTTTC. The gene calls are TRBV12-3 or TRBV12-4 and TRBJ2-6; D tentatively fits TRBD1 or TRBD2 (5 bases each). CDR3 length equals 14 residues. Trimming shortened V by 10 bases and J by 3 bases, and 13 bases separated the two germline ends.

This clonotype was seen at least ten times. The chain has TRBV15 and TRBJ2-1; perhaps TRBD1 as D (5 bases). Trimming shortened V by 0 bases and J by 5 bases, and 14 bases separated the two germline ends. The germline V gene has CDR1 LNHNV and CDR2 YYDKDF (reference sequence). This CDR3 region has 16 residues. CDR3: CATSRDDRGLDNEQFF. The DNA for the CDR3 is TGTGCCACCAGCAGAGATGATAGGGGTCTAGACAATGAGCAGTTCTTC.

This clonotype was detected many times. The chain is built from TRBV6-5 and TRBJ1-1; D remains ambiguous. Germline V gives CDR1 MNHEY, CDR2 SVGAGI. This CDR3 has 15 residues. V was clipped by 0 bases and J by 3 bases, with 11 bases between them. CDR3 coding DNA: TGTGCCAGCAGTTACTCGTCCCATTCGGACACTGAAGCTTTCTTT. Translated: CASSYSSHSDTEAFF.

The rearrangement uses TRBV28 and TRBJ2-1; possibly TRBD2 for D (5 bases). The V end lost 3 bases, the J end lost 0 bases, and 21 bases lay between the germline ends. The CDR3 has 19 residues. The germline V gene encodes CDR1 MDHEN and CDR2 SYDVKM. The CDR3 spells CASSFGPSRLDSSYNEQFF. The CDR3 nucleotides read TGTGCCAGCAGTTTCGGGCCTAGCCGGCTCGATAGCTCCTACAATGAGCAGTTCTTC.

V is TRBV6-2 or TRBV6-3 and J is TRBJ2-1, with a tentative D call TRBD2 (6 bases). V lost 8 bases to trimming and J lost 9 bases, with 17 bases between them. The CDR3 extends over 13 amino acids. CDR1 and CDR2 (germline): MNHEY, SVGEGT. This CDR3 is CASGGARGGEQFF. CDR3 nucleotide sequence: TGTGCCAGCGGCGGGGCAAGGGGAGGTGAGCAGTTCTTC.

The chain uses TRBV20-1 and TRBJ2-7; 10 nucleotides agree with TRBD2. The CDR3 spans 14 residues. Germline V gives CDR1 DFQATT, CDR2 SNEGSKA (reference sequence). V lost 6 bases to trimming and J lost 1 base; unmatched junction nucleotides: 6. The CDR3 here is CSAERTSGSYEQYF. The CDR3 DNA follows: TGCAGTGCCGAAAGGACTAGCGGATCCTACGAGCAGTACTTC.

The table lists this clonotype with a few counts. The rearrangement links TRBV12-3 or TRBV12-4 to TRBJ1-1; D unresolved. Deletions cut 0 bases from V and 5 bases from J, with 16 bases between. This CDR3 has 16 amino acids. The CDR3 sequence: CASSLAPTVIQTEAFF. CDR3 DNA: TGTGCCAGCAGTTTAGCTCCGACCGTAATTCAGACTGAAGCTTTCTTT.